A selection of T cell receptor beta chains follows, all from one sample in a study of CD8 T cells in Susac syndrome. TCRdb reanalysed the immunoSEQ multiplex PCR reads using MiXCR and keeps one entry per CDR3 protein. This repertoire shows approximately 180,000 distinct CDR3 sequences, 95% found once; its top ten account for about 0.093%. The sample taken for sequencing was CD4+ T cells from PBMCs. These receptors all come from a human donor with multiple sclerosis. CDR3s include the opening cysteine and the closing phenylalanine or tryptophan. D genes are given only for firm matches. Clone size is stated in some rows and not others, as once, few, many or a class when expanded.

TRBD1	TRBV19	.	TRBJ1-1	TGTGCCAGTAGTGTGGGGACAGGGGGAGTGAACACTGAAGCTTTCTTT	CASSVGTGGVNTEAFF
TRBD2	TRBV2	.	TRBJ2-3	TGTGCCAGCAGTTTAGCGGGGAGGCGCACAGATACGCAGTATTTT	CASSLAGRRTDTQYF
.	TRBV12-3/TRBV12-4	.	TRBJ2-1	TGTGCCAGCGCATACGTTGGGGGGGCATTCGCTGAGCAGTTCTTC	CASAYVGGAFAEQFF
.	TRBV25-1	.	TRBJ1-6	TGTGCCAGCCAAAGTACTGGACAGCATAATTCACCCCTCCACTTT	CASQSTGQHNSPLHF
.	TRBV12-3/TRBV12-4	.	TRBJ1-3	TGTGCCAGCAGCACTTGGAGTTCTGGAAACACCATATATTTT	CASSTWSSGNTIYF
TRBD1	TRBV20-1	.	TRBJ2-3	TGCGCCCGCGACAGGGTTGGCACAGATACGCAGTATTTT	CARDRVGTDTQYF
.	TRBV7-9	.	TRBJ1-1	TGTGCCAGCAGCTTAATTGGGGGCACAGGCACTGAAGCTTTCTTT	CASSLIGGTGTEAFF
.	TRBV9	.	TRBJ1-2	TGTGCCAGCAGCGGAGGGGGATATCGGGACTATGGCTACACCTTC	CASSGGGYRDYGYTF
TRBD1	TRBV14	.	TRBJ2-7	TGTGCCAGCAGCCAAGAGGGACAGGCCTACGAGCAGTACTTC	CASSQEGQAYEQYF
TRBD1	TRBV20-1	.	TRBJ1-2	TGCAGTGCTAGAATCGGGACAGGGGGAGTCTATGGCTACACCTTC	CSARIGTGGVYGYTF
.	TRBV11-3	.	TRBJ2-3	TGTGCCAGCAGCTTGAGGCGGAGCACAGATACGCAGTATTTT	CASSLRRSTDTQYF
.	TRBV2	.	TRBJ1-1	TGTGCCAGCAGTGTTCTCCGGGGAAACACTGAAGCTTTCTTT	CASSVLRGNTEAFF
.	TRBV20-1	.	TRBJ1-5	TGCAGTGCACCACAGGGCTACTCCAATCAGCCCCAGCATTTT	CSAPQGYSNQPQHF
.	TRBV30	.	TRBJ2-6	TGTGCCTGGAGTCTAGGAGGATCTGGGGCCAACGTCCTGACTTTC	CAWSLGGSGANVLTF
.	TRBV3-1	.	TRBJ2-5	TGTGCCAGCAGCCATGGCGGGGTGGGCCAAGAGACCCAGTACTTC	CASSHGGVGQETQYF
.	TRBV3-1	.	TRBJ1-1	TGTGCCAGCAGCCAGCAAACGGGGGACACTGAAGCTTTCTTT	CASSQQTGDTEAFF
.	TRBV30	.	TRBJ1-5	TGTGCCTGGAGTGTAGTACAGGGAGTTACCAATCAGCCCCAGCATTTT	CAWSVVQGVTNQPQHF
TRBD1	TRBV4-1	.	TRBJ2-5	TGCGCCAGCAGCCAAGAGGGACAGTTTGGAGAGACCCAGTACTTC	CASSQEGQFGETQYF
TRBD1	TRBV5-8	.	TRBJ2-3	TGTGCCAGCAGCTTGACAGGGGACAACACAGATACGCAGTATTTT	CASSLTGDNTDTQYF
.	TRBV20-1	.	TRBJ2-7	TGCAGTGCTAGAGATCCAACACAGGGATACGAGCAGTACTTC	CSARDPTQGYEQYF
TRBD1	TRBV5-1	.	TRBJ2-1	TGCGCCAGCAACGGACAGGGGACTTCCTCCTACAATGAGCAGTTCTTC	CASNGQGTSSYNEQFF
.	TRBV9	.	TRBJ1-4	TGTGCCAGCAGCGTAGACAGGGCCACTAATGAAAAACTGTTTTTT	CASSVDRATNEKLFF
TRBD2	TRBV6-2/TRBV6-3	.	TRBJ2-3	TGTGCCAGCAACCCCGGCGGGGGGGGCTCAGATACGCAGTATTTT	CASNPGGGGSDTQYF
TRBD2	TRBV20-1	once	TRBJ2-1	TGCAGTGCTAGAGAAGCTGGACTAGCGGACTACAATGAGCAGTTCTTC	CSAREAGLADYNEQFF
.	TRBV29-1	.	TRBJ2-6	TGCAGCGCCGGGGTACGAAAGGACGGTAACTCTGGGGCCAACGTCCTGACTTTC	CSAGVRKDGNSGANVLTF
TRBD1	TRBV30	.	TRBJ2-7	TGTGCCTGGAGTCAGTGGGGACAGGTAACGGAGTACGAGCAGTACTTC	CAWSQWGQVTEYEQYF
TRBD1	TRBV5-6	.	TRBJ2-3	TGTGCCAGCAGCTTACTACAGGGGGTATCCACAGATACGCAGTATTTT	CASSLLQGVSTDTQYF
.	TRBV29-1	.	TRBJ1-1	TGCAGCGTTGTCATCGCGGGTTCTGAAGCTTTCTTT	CSVVIAGSEAFF
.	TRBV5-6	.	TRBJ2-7	TGTGCCAGCAGCTTGAGTGGGGTTGACGAGCAGTACTTC	CASSLSGVDEQYF
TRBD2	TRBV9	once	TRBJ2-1	TGTGCCAGCAGCGATAGCGGGGGGGGGATCAATGAGCAGTTCTTC	CASSDSGGGINEQFF
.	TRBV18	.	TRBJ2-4	TGTGCCAGCTCACCACCCAGGGGCCCGAGGGGAAACATTCAGTACTTC	CASSPPRGPRGNIQYF
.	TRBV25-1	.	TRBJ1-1	TGTGCCAGCAGATTCTTGGGGGACGAAGCTTTCTTT	CASRFLGDEAFF
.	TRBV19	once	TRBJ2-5	TGTGCCATCGGGGGTGAAGAGACCCAGTACTTC	CAIGGEETQYF